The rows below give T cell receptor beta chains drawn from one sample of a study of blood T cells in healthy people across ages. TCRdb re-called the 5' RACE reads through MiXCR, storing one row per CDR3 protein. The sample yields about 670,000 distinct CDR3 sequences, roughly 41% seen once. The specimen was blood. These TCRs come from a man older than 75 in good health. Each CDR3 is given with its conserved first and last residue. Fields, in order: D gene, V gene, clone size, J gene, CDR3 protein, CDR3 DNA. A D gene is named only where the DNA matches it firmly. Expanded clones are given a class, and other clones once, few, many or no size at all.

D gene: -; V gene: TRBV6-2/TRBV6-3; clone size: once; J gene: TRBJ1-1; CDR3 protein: CASTYGGRGTEAFF; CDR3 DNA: TGTGCCAGCACCTACGGTGGGCGCGGCACTGAAGCTTTCTTT
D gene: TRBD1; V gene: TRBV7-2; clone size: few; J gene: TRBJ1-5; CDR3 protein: CASRSPQGFNNQPQHF; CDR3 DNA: TGTGCCAGCAGGTCTCCACAGGGGTTTAACAATCAGCCCCAGCATTTT
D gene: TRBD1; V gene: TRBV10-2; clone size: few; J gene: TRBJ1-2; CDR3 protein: CASSWDRGVGYTF; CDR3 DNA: TGCGCCAGCAGTTGGGACAGGGGGGTCGGCTACACCTTC
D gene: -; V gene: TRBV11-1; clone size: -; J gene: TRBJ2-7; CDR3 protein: CASSLPTLAYEQYF; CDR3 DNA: TGTGCCAGCAGCTTGCCTACCCTGGCCTACGAGCAGTACTTC
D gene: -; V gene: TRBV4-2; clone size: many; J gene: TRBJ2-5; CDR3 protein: CASRQGETQYF; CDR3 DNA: TGTGCCAGCAGGCAGGGGGAGACCCAGTACTTC
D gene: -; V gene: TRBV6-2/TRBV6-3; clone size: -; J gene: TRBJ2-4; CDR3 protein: CASSYAGSAQYF; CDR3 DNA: TGTGCCAGCAGTTACGCAGGGTCCGCGCAGTACTTC
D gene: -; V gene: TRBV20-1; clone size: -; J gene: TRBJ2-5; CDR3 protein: CSANIAVEQYF; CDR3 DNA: TGCAGTGCCAACATAGCAGTTGAGCAGTACTTC
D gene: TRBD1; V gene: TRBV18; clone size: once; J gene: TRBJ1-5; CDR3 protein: CASSPRQGQSQPQHF; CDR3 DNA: TGTGCCAGCTCACCAAGACAGGGTCAGAGTCAGCCCCAGCATTTT
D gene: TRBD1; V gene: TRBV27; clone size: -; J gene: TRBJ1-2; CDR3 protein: CASSPSRRGPYGYTF; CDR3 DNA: TGTGCCAGCAGTCCATCTCGCAGGGGGCCCTATGGCTACACCTTC
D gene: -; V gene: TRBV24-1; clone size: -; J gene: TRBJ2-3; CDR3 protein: CAASDKGQFFTDTQYF; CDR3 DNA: TGTGCCGCCAGTGACAAAGGACAGTTCTTCACAGATACGCAGTATTTT
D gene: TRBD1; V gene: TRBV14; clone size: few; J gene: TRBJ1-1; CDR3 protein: CASSRQGQGMNTEAFF; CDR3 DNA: TGTGCCAGCAGCCGACAAGGACAGGGCATGAACACTGAAGCTTTCTTT
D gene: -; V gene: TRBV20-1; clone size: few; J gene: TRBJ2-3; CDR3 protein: CSAPESKTDTQYF; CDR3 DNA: TGCAGTGCCCCGGAGAGCAAAACAGATACGCAGTATTTT
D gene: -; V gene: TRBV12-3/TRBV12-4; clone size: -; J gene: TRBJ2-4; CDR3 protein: CASSLGQSSKNIQYF; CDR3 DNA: TGTGCCAGCAGTTTAGGACAATCTTCCAAAAACATTCAGTACTTC
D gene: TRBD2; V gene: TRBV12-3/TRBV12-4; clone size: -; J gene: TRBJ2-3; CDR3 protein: CASSGLAVTTDTQYF; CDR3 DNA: TGTGCCAGCAGTGGACTAGCGGTTACCACAGATACGCAGTATTTT
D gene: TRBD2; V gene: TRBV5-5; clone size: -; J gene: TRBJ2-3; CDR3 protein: CASSEIPGTSGMIGTQYF; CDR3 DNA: TGTGCCAGCAGCGAAATCCCCGGGACTAGCGGGATGATTGGTACGCAGTATTTT
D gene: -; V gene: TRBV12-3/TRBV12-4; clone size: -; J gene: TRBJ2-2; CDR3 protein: CASNVLGPGELFF; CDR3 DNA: TGTGCCAGCAACGTACTAGGACCCGGGGAGCTGTTTTTT
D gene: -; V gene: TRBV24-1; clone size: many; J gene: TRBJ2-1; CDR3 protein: CATSQVDSGVANEQFF; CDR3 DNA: TGTGCCACCAGTCAAGTGGACAGCGGGGTGGCTAATGAGCAGTTCTTC
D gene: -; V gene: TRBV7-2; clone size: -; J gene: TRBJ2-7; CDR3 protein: CASSPVGAGRSEQYF; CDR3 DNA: TGTGCCAGCAGCCCGGTGGGAGCAGGGCGTTCCGAGCAGTACTTC
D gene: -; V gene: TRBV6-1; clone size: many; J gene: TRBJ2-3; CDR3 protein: CASRLEGDTDTQYF; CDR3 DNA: TGTGCCAGCAGACTAGAGGGGGACACAGATACGCAGTATTTT
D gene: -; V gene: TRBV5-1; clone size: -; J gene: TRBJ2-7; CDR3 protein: CASSLKTMAYEQYF; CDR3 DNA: TGCGCCAGCAGCCTAAAGACGATGGCCTACGAGCAGTACTTC
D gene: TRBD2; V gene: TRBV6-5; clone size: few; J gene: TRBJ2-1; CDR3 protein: CASSPGSSGSFGEQFF; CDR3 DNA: TGTGCCAGCAGTCCCGGTAGTAGCGGGAGTTTTGGTGAGCAGTTCTTC
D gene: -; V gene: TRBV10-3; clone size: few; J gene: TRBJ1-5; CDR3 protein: CAISENTQNQPQHF; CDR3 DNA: TGTGCCATCAGTGAGAACACCCAAAATCAGCCCCAGCATTTT
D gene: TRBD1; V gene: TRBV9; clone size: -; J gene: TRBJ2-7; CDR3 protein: CASSVSSGQIYEQYF; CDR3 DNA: TGTGCCAGCAGCGTGTCGTCGGGACAGATTTACGAGCAGTACTTC
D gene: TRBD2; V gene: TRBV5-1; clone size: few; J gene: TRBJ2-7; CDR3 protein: CASSPSSVAGTYEQYF; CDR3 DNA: TGCGCCAGCAGCCCCTCTTCGGTAGCGGGTACCTACGAGCAGTACTTC